A single T cell receptor (beta chain) is shown here with its context. This entry belongs to a study of blood T cell repertoires in COVID-19. Overall study: Samples came from the United States, Italy and Spain, spanning acute and convalescent COVID-19. PBMCs, B-cell-depleted T cells, or T cells provided the cDNA or gDNA that made up the material.

TCRdb's copy holds only in-frame clones and misses some; the assay was immunoSEQ multiplex PCR. In the table there are around 180,000 clones, roughly four fifths of which are singletons. With V trimmed by 4 bases and J by 1 base, 5 bases remained unmatched. The CDR3 sequence is 16 residues long. Germline CDR1 SGHVS, CDR2 FQNEAQ. This receptor was taken from a woman aged 30 to 39 with acute or convalescent COVID-19. The sample taken for sequencing was peripheral blood. V usage is TRBV7-8 and J usage is TRBJ1-1; 11 bases are a match to TRBD1. CDR3 amino acids: CASSWGTGGPNTEAFF. The CDR3 nucleotides read TGTGCCAGCAGCTGGGGGACAGGGGGACCGAACACTGAAGCTTTCTTT.